Shown below are 25 T cell receptor beta chains from a single sample sequenced in a study of cytomegalovirus exposure and HLA in healthy donors. The primer mix had 60 Vbeta and 13 Jbeta primers. Clones were sequenced by immunoSEQ multiplex PCR, and TCRdb holds only the in-frame ones, with some missing. In the table there are 95,000 to 100,000 clones, approximately 85% of which are singletons. The specimen was PBMCs. These receptors originate from a man under 40 in good health and CMV-seronegative.

The chain is built from TRBV7-8 and TRBJ2-3, with TRBD2 as a possible D gene (7 bases). V lost 6 bases to trimming and J lost 2 bases, with 30 bases between them. This CDR3 spans 20 amino acids. From germline, CDR1 is SGHVS and CDR2 FQNEAQ. CDR3 in amino acids: CASRRYVGGRHEGATDTQYF. The CDR3, as DNA: TGTGCCAGCAGAAGATATGTGGGGGGGCGCCATGAGGGAGCCACAGATACGCAGTATTTT. The variable domain in full, with the rest retrieved from reference TRBV7-8 and TRBJ2-3, is GAGVSQSPRYKVAKRGQDVALRCDPISGHVSLFWYQQALGQGPEFLTYFQNEAQLDKSGLPSDRFFAERPEGSVSTLKIQRTQQEDSAVYLCASRRYVGGRHEGATDTQYFGPGTRLTVL.

The sample holds a few counts of this clone. V usage is TRBV5-6 and J usage is TRBJ2-5; D unclear. CDR1 and CDR2 from the germline V gene are SGHDT and YYEEEE. The CDR3 is 12 amino acids. V was cut by 3 bases and J by 1 base, with 4 bases left in between. The chain's CDR3 is CASSWLQETQYF. For the CDR3, the DNA is TGTGCCAGCAGCTGGCTCCAAGAGACCCAGTACTTC.

This chain uses TRBV28 with TRBJ2-5, with D unresolved. V dropped 7 bases and J dropped 1 base, with 7 bases sitting between them. Germline CDR1 and CDR2: MDHEN and SYDVKM. This CDR3 spans 12 amino acids. This chain's CDR3 is CASNGPQETQYF. CDR3 DNA: TGTGCCAGCAATGGGCCCCAAGAGACCCAGTACTTC.

CDR3 nucleotides: TGTGCCAGCAGCCCCCAAAAAGGACAGGGGTCCTACAATGAGCAGTTCTTC. Residues: CASSPQKGQGSYNEQFF. The chain has TRBV11-1 and TRBJ2-1; 9 nucleotides line up with TRBD1. The trim removed 5 bases at V and 1 base at J, leaving 9 bases unmatched. This CDR3 comprises 17 residues. In germline, CDR1 is SGHAT, CDR2 FQDESV (reference sequence).

The chain couples TRBV4-1 to TRBJ1-1, with a weak D call TRBD1 (5 bases). The CDR3 is 15 amino acids. CDR1 is MGHRA, CDR2 YSYEKL, per germline. V lost 3 bases and J 7 bases, leaving 18 bases between the germline ends. CDR3 coding DNA: TGCGCCAGCAGCCAGGCGCGGGGGAGGGGAGATGAAGCTTTCTTT. Translation gives CASSQARGRGDEAFF.

The gene calls are TRBV11-1 and TRBJ1-4; 7 bases are shared with TRBD1. The CDR3 consists of 15 residues. The trim removed 0 bases at V and 4 bases at J, leaving 2 bases unmatched. CDR1 and CDR2 (germline): SGHAT, FQDESV (reference sequence). CDR3 amino acids: CASSLAGQRNEKLFF. CDR3 coding DNA: TGTGCCAGCAGCTTAGCGGGACAGCGTAATGAAAAACTGTTTTTT.

The chain has TRBV11-3 and TRBJ2-6; TRBD2 is a possible D gene (5 bases). The length of the CDR3 is 18 residues. The germline gives CDR1 SGHNT, CDR2 YENEEA. The germline V and J ends were trimmed by 3 bases and 2 bases, with 17 bases remaining between them. CDR3 sequence (DNA): TGTGCCAGCAGCTTTATCCTACAGCGGACGGCTGGGGCCAACGTCCTGACTTTC. It is translated as CASSFILQRTAGANVLTF.

This clone was counted a few times. This chain joins TRBV9 and TRBJ1-5, with unresolved D. The CDR3 covers 15 residues. Germline CDR1 is SGDLS and CDR2 is YYNGEE. Trimming took 0 bases from V and 3 from J, leaving 10 bases between them. CDR3 sequence (DNA): TGTGCCAGCAGCGTAGGACCGAGGGTCAATCAGCCCCAGCATTTT. It translates to CASSVGPRVNQPQHF.

Concerning this clone itself: Other DNA sequences in the same sample also yield this CDR3. The V gene is TRBV19, the J gene TRBJ2-5, with a weak D call TRBD2 (6 bases). This CDR3 has 13 amino acids. Deletions cut 1 base from V and 5 bases from J, with 8 bases between. Germline V gene data show CDR1 as LNHDA and CDR2 as SQIVND (reference sequence). CDR3: CASSIAGAETQYF. The CDR3 region has the DNA TGTGCCAGTAGTATAGCGGGAGCGGAGACCCAGTACTTC. The full variable domain, completed using reference TRBV19 and TRBJ2-5, is DGGITQSPKYLFRKEGQNVTLSCEQNLNHDAMYWYRQDPGQGLRLIYYSQIVNDFQKGDIAEGYSVSREKKESFPLTVTSAQKNPTAFYLCASSIAGAETQYFGPGTRLLVL.

The chain recombines TRBV10-3 with TRBJ2-7, with 7 bases that match TRBD2. The CDR3 is 18 residues long. Germline assignment: CDR1 ENHRY and CDR2 SYGVKD. Losses at the gene ends were 2 bases for V and 2 bases for J; bases not matched to a gene: 15. The CDR3 DNA follows: TGTGCCATCAGTGAGCCTAAAAATCGAGCGGGGCAACCCTACGAGCAGTACTTC. Protein sequence: CAISEPKNRAGQPYEQYF.

The chain recombines TRBV30 with TRBJ2-1; 8 nucleotides align to TRBD2. V lost 0 bases and J lost 6; bases outside the gene matches: 16. In germline, CDR1 is GTSNPN, CDR2 SVGIG (reference sequence). This CDR3 is built from 18 residues. The CDR3 DNA sequence: TGTGCCTGGAGTGTACGGGAGGGATGGCGGGGGAAACCCAATGAGCAGTTCTTC. It is translated as CAWSVREGWRGKPNEQFF.

This clone was counted only a few times. This rearrangement joins TRBV5-4 to TRBJ1-5; a possible D gene is TRBD1 (6 bases). Germline V gives CDR1 SGHNT, CDR2 YYREEE (reference sequence). The CDR3 totals 14 residues. The V end was cut by 1 base, the J end by 6 bases, with 11 bases between. CDR3 DNA sequence: TGTGCCAGCAGCTTGTTTGGGGGCGGTCAGCCCCAGCATTTT. Its protein is CASSLFGGGQPQHF.

The V call is TRBV6-5, the J call TRBJ1-3; a possible D gene is TRBD1 (5 bases). This CDR3 has 15 residues. CDR1 is MNHEY, CDR2 SVGAGI, per germline. With 5 bases removed from V and 0 bases from J, the gap between germline ends came to 11 bases. The CDR3 here is CASSRGLGSGNTIYF. CDR3 in DNA: TGTGCCAGCAGTCGGGGACTCGGCTCTGGAAACACCATATATTTT.

V and J are TRBV30 and TRBJ2-7; maybe TRBD1 (5 bases). Trimming removed 1 base from V and 6 bases from J, with 10 bases in between. Germline lookup yields CDR1 GTSNPN and CDR2 SVGIG (reference sequence). The CDR3 length is 12 residues. In nucleotides, the CDR3 is TGTGCCTGGAGTGATCAGGGTACCGAGCAGTACTTC. Its protein is CAWSDQGTEQYF.

This clone was recorded once. The chain recombines TRBV11-3 with TRBJ2-7; D possibly corresponds to TRBD2 (6 bases). Germline V gene sequence: CDR1 SGHNT, CDR2 YENEEA. Trimming cost V 5 bases and J 3 bases, with 11 bases left between them. CDR3 size: 13 residues. The DNA for the CDR3 is TGTGCCAGCAGCCCAGGAGGGAGCTACGAGCAGTACTTC. Translating gives CASSPGGSYEQYF. The variable domain in full, with the rest retrieved from reference TRBV11-3 and TRBJ2-7, is EAGVVQSPRYKIIEKKQPVAFWCNPISGHNTLYWYLQNLGQGPELLIRYENEEAVDDSQLPKDRFSAERLKGVDSTLKIQPAELGDSAVYLCASSPGGSYEQYFGPGTRLTVT.

This clone was counted once. The chain employs TRBV12-5 and TRBJ2-5; TRBD1 matches at 9 bases. The CDR3 contains 13 residues. Germline V gives CDR1 LGHNT, CDR2 FRNRAP. Germline trimming cut 7 bases from V and 4 bases from J; bases unmatched to any gene: 4. The DNA for the CDR3 is TGTGCTAGTGCCACGACAGGGGGAGAGACCCAGTACTTC. This translates into CASATTGGETQYF. The whole variable domain, remainder taken from reference TRBV12-5 and TRBJ2-5, is DARVTQTPRHKVTEMGQEVTMRCQPILGHNTVFWYRQTMMQGLELLAYFRNRAPLDDSGMPKDRFSAEMPDATLATLKIQPSEPRDSAVYFCASATTGGETQYFGPGTRLLVL.

J is TRBJ2-1 and V is TRBV30; maybe TRBD2 (6 bases). CDR3 length equals 11 residues. The germline V gene has CDR1 GTSNPN and CDR2 SVGIG (reference sequence). V was clipped by 6 bases and J by 15 bases, with 18 bases between them. CDR3 protein: CACWKVGGRFF. The CDR3 coding sequence is TGTGCCTGCTGGAAGGTGGGAGGAAGGTTCTTC.

The rearrangement links TRBV29-1 to TRBJ1-1; TRBD1 is a possible D gene (5 bases). Trimming left V 7 bases short and J 2 bases short, with 14 bases between. Germline values: CDR1 SQVTM, CDR2 ANQGSEA. The CDR3 runs to 13 residues. CDR3 nucleotide sequence: TGCAGCGCCTTAGGGGCCTTAAACACTGAAGCTTTCTTT. It translates to CSALGALNTEAFF.

The J gene is TRBJ1-5, the V gene TRBV30; D gene uncertain. The V and J ends lost 0 bases and 9 bases respectively, with 6 bases between them. Germline CDR1 is GTSNPN and CDR2 is SVGIG (reference sequence). There are 11 residues in the CDR3. In DNA, the CDR3 is TGTGCCTGGAGTGTAGGAGGGCCCCAGCATTTT. It translates to CAWSVGGPQHF.

The chain combines TRBV5-6 with TRBJ1-3; TRBD1 might be the D (5 bases). The germline V and J ends were trimmed by 4 bases and 0 bases, with 11 bases remaining between them. The CDR3 consists of 15 residues. Germline CDR1 reads SGHDT; CDR2 reads YYEEEE. The CDR3 is CASSQVGASGNTIYF. The CDR3 nucleotides read TGTGCCAGCAGCCAGGTAGGGGCCTCTGGAAACACCATATATTTT.

CDR3 bases: TGCGCCAGCAGCGGAGCAAACTATGGCTACACCTTC. Protein product: CASSGANYGYTF. The chain has TRBV5-1 and TRBJ1-2; no clear D gene. This CDR3 has 12 amino acids. Per germline, CDR1 SGHRS and CDR2 YFSETQ. The ends were cut back, 4 bases at V and 2 bases at J, with 6 bases in the middle.

The genes are TRBV7-6 and TRBJ2-3; 9 bases match TRBD2. Germline lookup yields CDR1 SGHVS and CDR2 FNYEAQ. CDR3 length: 18 amino acids. The trim removed 5 bases at V and 3 bases at J, leaving 15 bases unmatched. CDR3 sequence: CASSPLAGGPSGTDTQYF. The CDR3 DNA sequence: TGTGCCAGCAGCCCCCTCGCGGGAGGGCCTTCGGGTACAGATACGCAGTATTTT.

The V call is TRBV11-3, the J call TRBJ2-7; 11 nucleotides line up with TRBD2. CDR3 length equals 16 residues. CDR1 is SGHNT and CDR2 is YENEEA in the germline V gene. Trimming at V came to 3 bases and at J to 2 bases, leaving 6 bases not matched to a gene. CDR3 residues: CASSFTSGSSTYEQYF. CDR3 DNA: TGTGCCAGCAGCTTCACTAGCGGGAGCTCCACCTACGAGCAGTACTTC.

The V call is TRBV6-5, the J call TRBJ2-1, with D perhaps matching TRBD2 (6 bases). The CDR3 extends over 15 amino acids. CDR1 is MNHEY and CDR2 is SVGAGI in the germline V gene. Between the trimmed V and J ends, which lost 2 bases and 6 bases, there was a span of 14 bases. The CDR3 protein is CASSYGTGVLNEQFF. CDR3 bases: TGTGCCAGCAGTTACGGTACGGGAGTGCTCAATGAGCAGTTCTTC.

A single count supports this clone. The V and J genes are TRBV19 and TRBJ1-2; 7 bases line up with TRBD1. The CDR3 contains 14 residues. CDR1 is LNHDA and CDR2 is SQIVND in the germline V gene (reference sequence). The V segment lost 8 bases and the J segment 5 bases; nucleotides outside the gene matches: 11. The CDR3 sequence: CASYQGGPRYGYTF. The CDR3, as DNA: TGTGCCAGTTATCAAGGGGGCCCTCGTTATGGCTACACCTTC.